This T cell receptor beta chain originates from a study of OX40 agonist ivuxolimab in advanced cancers. About the research overall: In this cohort, patients received ivuxolimab, an agonistic anti-OX40 (CD134) antibody. Study outcomes and limitations: Researchers did not determine the expanded peripheral T cells' antigen specificity.

Assay: immunoSEQ multiplex PCR; the TCRdb copy retains only in-frame clones and omits some. The sample has some 90,000 clones, under 95% seen once. Concerning this clone: Its cognate antigen is unknown.

The CDR3 extends over 15 amino acids. The V gene's germline CDR1 is LGHNA and CDR2 YSLEER. V lost 1 base, J lost 6 bases, and 5 bases stayed unmatched. The material sequenced was CD4+ or CD8+ T cells sorted from blood, taken in a trial of the OX40 agonist ivuxolimab. The TCR originated in an adult with an advanced solid tumor such as melanoma, head and neck, liver or kidney cancer. This chain joins TRBV4-3 and TRBJ2-2; 7 nucleotides line up with TRBD2. CDR3 sequence reads: CASSQGRGTPGELFF. The CDR3, as DNA: TGCGCCAGCAGCCAAGGGCGGGGGACCCCCGGGGAGCTGTTTTTT.